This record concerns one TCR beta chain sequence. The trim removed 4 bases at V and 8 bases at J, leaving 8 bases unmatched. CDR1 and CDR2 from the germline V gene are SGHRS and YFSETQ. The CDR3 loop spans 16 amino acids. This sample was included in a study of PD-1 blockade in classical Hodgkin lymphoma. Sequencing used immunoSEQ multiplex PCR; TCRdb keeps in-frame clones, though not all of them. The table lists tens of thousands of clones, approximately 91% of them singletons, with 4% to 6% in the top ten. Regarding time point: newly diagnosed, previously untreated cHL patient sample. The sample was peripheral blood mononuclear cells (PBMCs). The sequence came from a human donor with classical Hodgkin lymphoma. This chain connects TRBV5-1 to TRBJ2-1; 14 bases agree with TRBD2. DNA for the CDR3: TGCGCCAGCAGCGTCGGACTAGCGGGAGGTAGCCATGAGCAGTTCTTC. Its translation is CASSVGLAGGSHEQFF.